The source of this T cell receptor (beta chain) is a study of cytomegalovirus exposure and HLA in healthy donors. Study-wide results and limits: In vitro assays verified that three CMV-associated chains recognized CMV antigens specifically. Immune exposure data for these donors was limited to CMV serostatus. It was reported that TCR beta sequences correctly inferred the HLA-A and HLA-B alleles for most subjects.

The junction had 13 bases not matched to a gene; V was cut back by 2 bases and J by 5 bases. Germline V CDR1 and CDR2: LGHNA, YSLEER. This CDR3 is built from 19 residues. Details on this clone: Its antigen is still unknown.

Vbeta (60) and Jbeta (13) primers were used in the PCR. Profiling relied on immunoSEQ multiplex PCR, and the TCRdb table lists in-frame clones only, not all of them. The sample lists about 68,000 clones, roughly four fifths occurring once. Investigators did not record CMV serostatus for this donor. Sequencing was carried out using PBMCs. V gene TRBV4-3 combines with J gene TRBJ2-3, with 13 positions matching TRBD2. The TCR comes from a human donor in good health. The CDR3 DNA reads TGCGCCAGCAGCCAAAGGTGGGCCACTAGCGGGGGGGCCGGAGATACGCAGTATTTT. This translates into CASSQRWATSGGAGDTQYF.